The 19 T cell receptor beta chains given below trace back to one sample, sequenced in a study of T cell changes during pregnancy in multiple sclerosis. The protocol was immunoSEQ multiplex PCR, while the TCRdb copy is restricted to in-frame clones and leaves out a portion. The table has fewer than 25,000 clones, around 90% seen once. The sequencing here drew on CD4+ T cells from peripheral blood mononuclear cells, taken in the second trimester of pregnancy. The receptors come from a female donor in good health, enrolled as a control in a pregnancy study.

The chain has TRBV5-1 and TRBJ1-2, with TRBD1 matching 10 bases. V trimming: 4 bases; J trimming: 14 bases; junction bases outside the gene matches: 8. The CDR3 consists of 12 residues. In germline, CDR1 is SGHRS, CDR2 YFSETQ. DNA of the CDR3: TGCGCCAGCAGCATCTCGGGACAGGGGAATACCTTC. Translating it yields CASSISGQGNTF.

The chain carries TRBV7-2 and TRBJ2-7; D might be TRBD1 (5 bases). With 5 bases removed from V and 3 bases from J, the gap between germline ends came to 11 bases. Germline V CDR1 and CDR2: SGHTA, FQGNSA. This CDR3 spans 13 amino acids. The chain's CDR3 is CASSPRQNYEQYF. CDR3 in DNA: TGTGCCAGCAGCCCCCGACAGAACTACGAGCAGTACTTC.

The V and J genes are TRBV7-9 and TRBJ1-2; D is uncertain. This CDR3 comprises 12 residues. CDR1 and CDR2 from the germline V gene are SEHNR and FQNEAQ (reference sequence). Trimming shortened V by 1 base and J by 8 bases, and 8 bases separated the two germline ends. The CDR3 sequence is CASSLVGEGYTF. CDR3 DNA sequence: TGTGCCAGCAGCTTAGTGGGAGAGGGCTACACCTTC.

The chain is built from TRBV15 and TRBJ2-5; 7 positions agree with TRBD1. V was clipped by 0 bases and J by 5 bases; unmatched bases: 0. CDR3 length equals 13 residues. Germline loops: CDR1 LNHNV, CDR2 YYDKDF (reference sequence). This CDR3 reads CATSRDRGETQYF. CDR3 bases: TGTGCCACCAGCAGAGACAGGGGGGAGACCCAGTACTTC. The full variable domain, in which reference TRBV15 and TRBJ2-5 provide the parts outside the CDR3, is DAMVIQNPRYQVTQFGKPVTLSCSQTLNHNVMYWYQQKSSQAPKLLFHYYDKDFNNEADTPDNFQSRRPNTSFCFLDIRSPGLGDTAMYLCATSRDRGETQYFGPGTRLLVL.

CDR3 loop: CASRGSSGGYTF. The CDR3, as DNA: TGTGCCAGCAGGGGCTCGTCGGGGGGCTACACCTTC. The gene calls are TRBV14 and TRBJ1-2; D uncertain. The CDR3 runs to 12 residues. CDR1 is SGHDN and CDR2 is FVKESK in the germline V gene. The V gene lost 6 bases and the J gene lost 8 bases, with 13 bases spanning the gap.

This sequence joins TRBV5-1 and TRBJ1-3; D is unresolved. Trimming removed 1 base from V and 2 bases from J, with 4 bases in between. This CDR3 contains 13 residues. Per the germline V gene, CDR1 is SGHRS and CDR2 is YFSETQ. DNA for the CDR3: TGCGCCAGCAGCTTGTGGCCTGGAAACACCATATATTTT. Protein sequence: CASSLWPGNTIYF.

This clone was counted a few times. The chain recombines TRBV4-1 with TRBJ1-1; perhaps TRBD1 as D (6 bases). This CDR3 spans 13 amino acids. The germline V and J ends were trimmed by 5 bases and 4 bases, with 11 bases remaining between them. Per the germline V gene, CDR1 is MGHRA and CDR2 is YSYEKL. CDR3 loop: CASSAQTGTEAFF. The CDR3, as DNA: TGCGCCAGCAGCGCCCAGACAGGCACTGAAGCTTTCTTT.

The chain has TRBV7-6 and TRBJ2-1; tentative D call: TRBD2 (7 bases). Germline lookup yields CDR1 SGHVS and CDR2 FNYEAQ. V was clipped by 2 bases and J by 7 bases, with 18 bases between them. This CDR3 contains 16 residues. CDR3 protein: CASSLTDRGGGNEQFF. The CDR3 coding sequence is TGTGCCAGCAGCTTAACCGATAGAGGGGGAGGGAATGAGCAGTTCTTC.

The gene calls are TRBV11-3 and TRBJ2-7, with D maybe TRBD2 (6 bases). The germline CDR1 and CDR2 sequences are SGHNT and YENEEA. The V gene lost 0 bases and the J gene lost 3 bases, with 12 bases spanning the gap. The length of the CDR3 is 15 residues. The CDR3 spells CASSLDSLEGYEQYF. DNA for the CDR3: TGTGCCAGCAGCTTAGATAGCTTGGAGGGCTACGAGCAGTACTTC.

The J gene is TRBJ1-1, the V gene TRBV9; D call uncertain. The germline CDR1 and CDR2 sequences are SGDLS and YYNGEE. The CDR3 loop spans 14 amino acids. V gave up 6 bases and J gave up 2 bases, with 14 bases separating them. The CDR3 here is CASTSLEGNTEAFF. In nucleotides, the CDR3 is TGTGCCAGCACCTCTCTGGAGGGTAACACTGAAGCTTTCTTT.

As DNA, the CDR3 is TGTGCCAGCCGCGAGGAGTATGGCTACACCTTC. Encoded protein: CASREEYGYTF. The chain has TRBV18 and TRBJ1-2; D is unclear. Germline assignment: CDR1 KGHSH and CDR2 LQKENI. Trimming pared 8 bases from V and 5 bases from J, leaving 9 bases between. This CDR3 spans 11 amino acids.

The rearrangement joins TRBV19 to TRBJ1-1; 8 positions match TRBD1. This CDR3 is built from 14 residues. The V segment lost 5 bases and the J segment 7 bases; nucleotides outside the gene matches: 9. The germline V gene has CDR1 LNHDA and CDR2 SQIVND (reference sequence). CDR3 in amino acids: CASSPRQGFGEAFF. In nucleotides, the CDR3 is TGTGCCAGTAGTCCCCGACAGGGGTTTGGTGAAGCTTTCTTT.

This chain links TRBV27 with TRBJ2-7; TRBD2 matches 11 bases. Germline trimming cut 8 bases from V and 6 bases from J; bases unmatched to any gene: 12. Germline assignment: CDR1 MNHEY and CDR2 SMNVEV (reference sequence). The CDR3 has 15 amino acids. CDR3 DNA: TGTGCCAGCCTGGGGGCGTTAGCGGGAGGGAGCGAGCAGTACTTC. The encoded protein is CASLGALAGGSEQYF.

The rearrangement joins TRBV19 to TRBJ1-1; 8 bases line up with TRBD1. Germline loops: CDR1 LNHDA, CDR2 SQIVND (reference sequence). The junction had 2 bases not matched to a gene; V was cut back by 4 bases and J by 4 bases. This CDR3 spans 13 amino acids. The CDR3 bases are TGTGCCAGTAGTACAGGACAGGGCACTGAAGCTTTCTTT. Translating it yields CASSTGQGTEAFF. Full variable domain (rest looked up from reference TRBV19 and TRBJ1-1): DGGITQSPKYLFRKEGQNVTLSCEQNLNHDAMYWYRQDPGQGLRLIYYSQIVNDFQKGDIAEGYSVSREKKESFPLTVTSAQKNPTAFYLCASSTGQGTEAFFGQGTRLTVV.

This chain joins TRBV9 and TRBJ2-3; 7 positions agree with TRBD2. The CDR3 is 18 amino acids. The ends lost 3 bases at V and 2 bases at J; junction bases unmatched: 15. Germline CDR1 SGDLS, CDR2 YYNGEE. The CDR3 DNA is TGTGCCAGCAGCGGCGCCCCAAGGGCTAGCGGATACACAGATACGCAGTATTTT. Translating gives CASSGAPRASGYTDTQYF.

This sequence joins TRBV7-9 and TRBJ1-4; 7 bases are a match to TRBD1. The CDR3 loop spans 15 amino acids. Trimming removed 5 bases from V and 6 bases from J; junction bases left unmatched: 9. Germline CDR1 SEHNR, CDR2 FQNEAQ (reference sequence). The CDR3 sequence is CASSPPGTDYEKLFF. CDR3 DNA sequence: TGTGCCAGCAGCCCCCCCGGGACAGACTATGAAAAACTGTTTTTT.

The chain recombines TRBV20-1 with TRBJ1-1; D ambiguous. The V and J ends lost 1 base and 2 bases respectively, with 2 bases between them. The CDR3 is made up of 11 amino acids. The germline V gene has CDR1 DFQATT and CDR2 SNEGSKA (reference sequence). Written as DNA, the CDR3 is TGCAGTGCTAGAGCTAACACTGAAGCTTTCTTT. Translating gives CSARANTEAFF.

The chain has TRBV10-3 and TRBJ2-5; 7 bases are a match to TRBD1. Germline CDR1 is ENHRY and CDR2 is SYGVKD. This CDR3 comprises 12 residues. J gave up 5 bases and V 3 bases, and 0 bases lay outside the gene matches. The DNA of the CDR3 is TGTGCCATCAGTGAACAGGGGGAGACCCAGTACTTC. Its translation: CAISEQGETQYF.

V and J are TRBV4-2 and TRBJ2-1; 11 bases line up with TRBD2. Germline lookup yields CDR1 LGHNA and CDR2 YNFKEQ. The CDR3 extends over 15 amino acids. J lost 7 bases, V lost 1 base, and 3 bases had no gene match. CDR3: CASSQVAGGRNEQFF. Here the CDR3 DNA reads TGTGCCAGCAGCCAAGTAGCGGGGGGGCGAAATGAGCAGTTCTTC.